The entry below gives a single TCR beta chain sequence along with its context. V lost 0 bases to trimming and J lost 0 bases; unmatched junction nucleotides: 7. This CDR3 is built from 17 residues. In germline, CDR1 is SGHRS, CDR2 YFSETQ. This sample was taken from a study of shared clonotypes between healthy human individuals. Using immunoSEQ multiplex PCR, the repertoire was profiled, and TCRdb retains in-frame clones only, with some absent. The sample has 450,000 to 600,000 clones; approximately 85% are singletons. This chain links TRBV5-1 with TRBJ2-3; TRBD2 agrees at 7 bases. Sequencing input: PBMCs. This receptor was taken from a woman aged 35 to 49 in good health. Some clones in this sample may be carry-over from other donors' samples. CDR3 in amino acids: CASSLARGRGSTDTQYF. For the CDR3, the DNA is TGCGCCAGCAGCTTGGCCCGGGGGAGGGGAAGCACAGATACGCAGTATTTT.